This T cell receptor (beta chain) is from a study of control samples from healthy donors and cancer patients. Data came from immunoSEQ multiplex PCR; TCRdb stores just in-frame clones and leaves some out. The data hold 150,000 to 200,000 clones, with about 90% observed a single time. The CDR3 loop spans 13 amino acids. V gene TRBV21-1 combines with J gene TRBJ1-2. TRBV21-1 is annotated as a pseudogene. The material sequenced was blood. This TCR was recovered from a woman between 25 and 40 years old in good health. The CDR3 protein is CASVRLRDYGYTF. DNA for the CDR3: TGTGCCAGCGTTCGGCTCCGGGACTATGGCTACACCTTC.